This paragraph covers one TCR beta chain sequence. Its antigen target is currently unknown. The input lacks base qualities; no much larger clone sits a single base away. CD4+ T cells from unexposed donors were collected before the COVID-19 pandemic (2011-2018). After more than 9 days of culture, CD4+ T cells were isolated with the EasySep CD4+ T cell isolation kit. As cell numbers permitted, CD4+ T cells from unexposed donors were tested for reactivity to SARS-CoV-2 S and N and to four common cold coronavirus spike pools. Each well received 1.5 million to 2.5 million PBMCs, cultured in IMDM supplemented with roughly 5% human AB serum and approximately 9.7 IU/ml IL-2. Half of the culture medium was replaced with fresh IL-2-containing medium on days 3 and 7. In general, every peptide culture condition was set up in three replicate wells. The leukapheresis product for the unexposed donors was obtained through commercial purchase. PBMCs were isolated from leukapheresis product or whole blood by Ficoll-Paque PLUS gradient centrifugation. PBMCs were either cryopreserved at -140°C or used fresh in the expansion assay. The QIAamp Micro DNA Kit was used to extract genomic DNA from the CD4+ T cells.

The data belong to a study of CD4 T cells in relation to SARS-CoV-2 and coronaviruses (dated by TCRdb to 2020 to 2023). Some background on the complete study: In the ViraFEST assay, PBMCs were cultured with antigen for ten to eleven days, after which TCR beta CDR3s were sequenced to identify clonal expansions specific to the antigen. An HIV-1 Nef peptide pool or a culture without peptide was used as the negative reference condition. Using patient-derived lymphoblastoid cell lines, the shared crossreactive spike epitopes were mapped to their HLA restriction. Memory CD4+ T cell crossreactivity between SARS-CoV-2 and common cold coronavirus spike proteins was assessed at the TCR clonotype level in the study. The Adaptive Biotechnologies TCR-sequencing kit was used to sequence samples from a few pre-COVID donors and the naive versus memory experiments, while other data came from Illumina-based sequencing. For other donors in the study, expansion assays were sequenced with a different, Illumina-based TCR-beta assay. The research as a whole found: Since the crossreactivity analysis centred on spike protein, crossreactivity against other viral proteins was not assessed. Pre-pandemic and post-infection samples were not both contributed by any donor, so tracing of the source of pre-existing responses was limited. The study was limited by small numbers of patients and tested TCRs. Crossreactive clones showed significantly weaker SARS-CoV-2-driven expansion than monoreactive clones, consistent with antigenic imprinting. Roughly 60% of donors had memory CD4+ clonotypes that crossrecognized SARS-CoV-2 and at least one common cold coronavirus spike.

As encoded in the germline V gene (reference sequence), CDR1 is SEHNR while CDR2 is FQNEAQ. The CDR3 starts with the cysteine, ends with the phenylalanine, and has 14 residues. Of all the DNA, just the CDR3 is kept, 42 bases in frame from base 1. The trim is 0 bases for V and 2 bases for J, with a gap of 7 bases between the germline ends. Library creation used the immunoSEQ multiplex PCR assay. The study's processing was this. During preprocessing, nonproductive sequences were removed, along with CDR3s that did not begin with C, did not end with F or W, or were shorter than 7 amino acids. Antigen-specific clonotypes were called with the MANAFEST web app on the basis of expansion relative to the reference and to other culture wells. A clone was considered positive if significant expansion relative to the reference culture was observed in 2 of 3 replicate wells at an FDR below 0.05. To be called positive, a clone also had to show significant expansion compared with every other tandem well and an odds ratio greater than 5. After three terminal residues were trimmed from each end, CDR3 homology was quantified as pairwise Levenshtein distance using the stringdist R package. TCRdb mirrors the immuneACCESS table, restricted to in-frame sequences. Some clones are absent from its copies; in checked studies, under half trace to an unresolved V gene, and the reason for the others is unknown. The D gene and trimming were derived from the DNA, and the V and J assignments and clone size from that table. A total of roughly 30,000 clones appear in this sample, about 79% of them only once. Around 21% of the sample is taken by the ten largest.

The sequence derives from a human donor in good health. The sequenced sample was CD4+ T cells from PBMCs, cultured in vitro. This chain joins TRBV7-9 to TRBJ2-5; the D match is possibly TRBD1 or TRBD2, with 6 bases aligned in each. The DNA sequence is TGTGCCAGCAGCTTAGCAGGGGGGCAAGAGACCCAGTACTTC. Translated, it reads CASSLAGGQETQYF.